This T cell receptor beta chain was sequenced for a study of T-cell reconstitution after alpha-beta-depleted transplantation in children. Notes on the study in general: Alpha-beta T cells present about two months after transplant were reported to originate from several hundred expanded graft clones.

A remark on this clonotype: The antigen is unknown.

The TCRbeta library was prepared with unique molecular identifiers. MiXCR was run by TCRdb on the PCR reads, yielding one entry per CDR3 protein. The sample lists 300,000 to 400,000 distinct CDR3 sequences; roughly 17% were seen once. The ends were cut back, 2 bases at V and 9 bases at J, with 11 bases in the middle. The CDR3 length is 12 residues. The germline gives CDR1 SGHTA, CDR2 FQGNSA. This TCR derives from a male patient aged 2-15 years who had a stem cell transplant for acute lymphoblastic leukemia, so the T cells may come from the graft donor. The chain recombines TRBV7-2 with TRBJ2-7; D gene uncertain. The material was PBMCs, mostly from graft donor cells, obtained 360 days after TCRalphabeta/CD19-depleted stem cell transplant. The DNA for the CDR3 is TGTGCCAGCAGCTTATATCTCGGACCGCAGTACTTC. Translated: CASSLYLGPQYF.